This is a list of T cell receptor beta chains from one sample in a study of identifying expanded T cells in peripheral blood. Clones were read by immunoSEQ multiplex PCR, and TCRdb kept only the in-frame ones, dropping some. The table has roughly 82,000 clones, 80% to 90% seen once; the top ten hold about 20%. Sequencing used blood. These receptors all stem from a person aged 18 to 70 in good health. Both conserved end residues are part of each CDR3. Fields, in order: CDR3 protein, CDR3 DNA, V gene, D gene, clone size, J gene. The D gene is left open where the match is weak. Some rows mark clone size as missing; the rest say once, few, many or name a class of expanded clone.

CDR3: CASSSQGPSSNTGELFF
DNA: TGTGCCAGCAGCTCCCAGGGTCCTTCCTCGAACACCGGGGAGCTGTTTTTT
V: TRBV13
D: -
size: -
J: TRBJ2-2

CDR3: CASSQDLERGRNTIYF
DNA: TGCGCCAGCAGCCAAGATTTGGAGAGAGGGCGAAACACCATATATTTT
V: TRBV4-1
D: -
size: -
J: TRBJ1-3

CDR3: CASELGTGGRDQPQHF
DNA: TGTGCCAGCGAGCTCGGGACAGGGGGAAGGGATCAGCCCCAGCATTTT
V: TRBV28
D: TRBD1
size: -
J: TRBJ1-5

CDR3: CASGRRQGQETQYF
DNA: TGTGCCAGCGGAAGACGACAGGGCCAAGAGACCCAGTACTTC
V: TRBV28
D: TRBD1
size: -
J: TRBJ2-5

CDR3: CASSLQGVTGELFF
DNA: TGTGCCAGCAGCTTGCAGGGTGTCACCGGGGAGCTGTTTTTT
V: TRBV11-2
D: -
size: -
J: TRBJ2-2

CDR3: CASSFGRARDGAFF
DNA: TGTGCCAGCAGCTTTGGTAGGGCGAGGGATGGAGCTTTCTTT
V: TRBV7-2
D: -
size: -
J: TRBJ1-1

CDR3: CASSLPSPDRGRSYGYTF
DNA: TGTGCCAGCAGCTTGCCCTCTCCCGACAGGGGGCGCAGCTATGGCTACACCTTC
V: TRBV5-6
D: TRBD1
size: -
J: TRBJ1-2

CDR3: CASSQVVVAKNIQYF
DNA: TGCGCCAGCAGCCAAGTTGTAGTAGCCAAAAACATTCAGTACTTC
V: TRBV4-1
D: -
size: -
J: TRBJ2-4

CDR3: CASKTVSGANVLTF
DNA: TGTGCCAGTAAGACTGTATCTGGGGCCAACGTCCTGACTTTC
V: TRBV19
D: -
size: -
J: TRBJ2-6

CDR3: CASSGDGLAGGLYEQYF
DNA: TGTGCCAGCAGTGGCGACGGACTAGCGGGAGGCCTCTACGAGCAGTACTTC
V: TRBV6-1
D: TRBD2
size: -
J: TRBJ2-7

CDR3: CASSYRQMPDQPQHF
DNA: TGTGCCAGCAGCTACCGACAGATGCCGGATCAGCCCCAGCATTTT
V: TRBV27
D: -
size: -
J: TRBJ1-5

CDR3: CASSIGTQEKLFF
DNA: TGTGCCAGTAGTATCGGGACGCAGGAAAAACTGTTTTTT
V: TRBV19
D: -
size: -
J: TRBJ1-4

CDR3: CASSRIAGAGYNEQFF
DNA: TGTGCCAGCAGTAGGATAGCGGGAGCTGGGTACAATGAGCAGTTCTTC
V: TRBV27
D: TRBD2
size: -
J: TRBJ2-1

CDR3: CASSLDRYQETQYF
DNA: TGTGCCAGCAGCTTGGACAGATACCAAGAGACCCAGTACTTC
V: TRBV5-4
D: -
size: once
J: TRBJ2-5

CDR3: CASSLAGGYNEQFF
DNA: TGTGCCAGCAGTCTAGCGGGAGGGTACAATGAGCAGTTCTTC
V: TRBV27
D: TRBD2
size: once
J: TRBJ2-1

CDR3: CASSPLFGLAGASGANVLTF
DNA: TGTGCCAGCTCACCATTGTTCGGACTAGCGGGAGCCTCTGGGGCCAACGTCCTGACTTTC
V: TRBV18
D: TRBD2
size: -
J: TRBJ2-6

CDR3: CASSTDRELYEQYF
DNA: TGTGCCAGCAGTACGGACAGGGAGTTATACGAGCAGTACTTC
V: TRBV25-1
D: TRBD1
size: -
J: TRBJ2-7

CDR3: CASSEASSYEQYF
DNA: TGTGCCAGCTCGGAAGCCAGCTCCTACGAGCAGTACTTC
V: TRBV18
D: -
size: once
J: TRBJ2-7

CDR3: CASSQRGGAQPQHF
DNA: TGTGCCAGCAGCCAACGGGGGGGAGCTCAGCCCCAGCATTTT
V: TRBV7-2
D: -
size: few
J: TRBJ1-5

CDR3: CASSIASGSTDTQYF
DNA: TGCGCCAGCAGCATAGCTAGCGGCAGCACAGATACGCAGTATTTT
V: TRBV5-1
D: TRBD2
size: -
J: TRBJ2-3

CDR3: CASSSPGLAKYNEQFF
DNA: TGTGCCAGCAGCTCTCCGGGACTAGCGAAATACAATGAGCAGTTCTTC
V: TRBV5-4
D: TRBD2
size: -
J: TRBJ2-1

CDR3: CARGTVTYNEQFF
DNA: TGTGCTAGAGGGACAGTAACCTACAATGAGCAGTTCTTC
V: TRBV9
D: TRBD1
size: -
J: TRBJ2-1